These 15 T cell receptor beta chains were sequenced from one sample in a study of T cells after posttransplantation cyclophosphamide (TCRdb year 2016). The library was prepared using the immunoSEQ multiplex PCR assay. TCRdb's version of the immuneACCESS table is confined to in-frame rearrangements and falls short of the full clone set. An unresolved V gene accounts for under half of the shortfall where checked; the remainder is of unknown origin. Listed for this sample are around 35,000 clones, none observed only a single time. Approximately 6.7% of the sample rests with the top ten. Material for sequencing was PBMCs. These receptors originate from a woman aged 45-65 years in good health and a related stem cell transplant donor.

In this sample, this clone turned up many times. The gene calls are TRBV11-3 and TRBJ2-1; 14 bases agree with TRBD2. The V and J ends lost 5 bases and 0 bases, in that order; junction bases with no gene match: 3. Germline V lookup: CDR1 SGHNT, CDR2 YENEEA. The CDR3 has 17 amino acids. The CDR3, as DNA: TGTGCCAGCAGCCCCGGGACTAGCGGGAGCTCCTACAATGAGCAGTTCTTC. This codes for CASSPGTSGSSYNEQFF.

This clone was detected ten times or more. The chain is built from TRBV7-3 and TRBJ2-2, with 10 bases matching TRBD2. CDR3 length: 15 amino acids. Germline CDR1 is SGHTA and CDR2 is FQGTGA. With 4 bases clipped from V and 3 bases from J, the junction kept 2 bases outside the gene matches. CDR3 in DNA: TGTGCCAGCAGCTCCGGACTAGCGGACACCGGGGAGCTGTTTTTT. It is translated as CASSSGLADTGELFF. Variable domain in full (rest from reference TRBV7-3 and TRBJ2-2): GAGVSQTPSNKVTEKGKYVELRCDPISGHTALYWYRQSLGQGPEFLIYFQGTGAADDSGLPNDRFFAVRPEGSVSTLKIQRTERGDSAVYLCASSSGLADTGELFFGEGSRLTVL.

This clone was seen many times. This rearrangement joins TRBV6-6 to TRBJ2-1; 7 bases are shared with TRBD2. The CDR3 runs 12 residues. Germline V CDR1 and CDR2: MNHNY, SVGAGI (reference sequence). J lost 8 bases, V lost 7 bases, and 5 bases had no gene match. The CDR3 DNA sequence: TGTGCCAGCATGGCGGGAGTCGATGAGCAGTTCTTC. Its protein product is CASMAGVDEQFF.

This clone was counted many times. The V and J genes are TRBV7-9 and TRBJ2-2, with a weak D call TRBD2 (6 bases). V lost 4 bases and J 0 bases, leaving 12 bases between the germline ends. The CDR3 extends over 16 amino acids. In germline, CDR1 is SEHNR, CDR2 FQNEAQ (reference sequence). The DNA for the CDR3 is TGTGCCAGCAGCTCTGCGTGGGGGGCGAACACCGGGGAGCTGTTTTTT. Amino acid sequence: CASSSAWGANTGELFF.

The table lists this clone with many counts. This chain links TRBV7-9 with TRBJ2-7, with TRBD2 as a possible D gene (6 bases). The CDR3 runs 14 residues. Looked up from germline, CDR1 is SEHNR and CDR2 is FQNEAQ (reference sequence). Trimming removed 5 bases from V and 6 bases from J, with 17 bases in between. DNA for the CDR3: TGTGCCAGCAGCCCCGAAGGATGGAGGGGCGAGCAGTACTTC. Amino acids: CASSPEGWRGEQYF.

This clone was observed many times. This sequence joins TRBV5-4 and TRBJ1-2, with a tentative D call TRBD1 (5 bases). V gave up 3 bases and J gave up 8 bases, with 20 bases separating them. This CDR3 spans 15 amino acids. Germline V gene lookup returns CDR1 SGHNT and CDR2 YYREEE (reference sequence). CDR3 residues: CASSSTGRGERGYTF. In DNA form, the CDR3 reads TGTGCCAGCAGCTCCACCGGGAGGGGAGAGAGAGGCTACACCTTC. The variable domain in full, with the rest retrieved from reference TRBV5-4 and TRBJ1-2, is ETGVTQSPTHLIKTRGQQVTLRCSSQSGHNTVSWYQQALGQGPQFIFQYYREEENGRGNFPPRFSGLQFPNYSSELNVNALELDDSALYLCASSSTGRGERGYTFGSGTRLTVV.

This clone was seen at least ten times. V gene TRBV7-3 combines with J gene TRBJ1-1, with TRBD1 matching 7 bases. The germline gives CDR1 SGHTA, CDR2 FQGTGA. The V and J ends lost 2 bases and 6 bases, in that order; junction bases with no gene match: 3. The CDR3 extends over 13 amino acids. The CDR3 loop is CASSLAGQSEAFF. In DNA, the CDR3 is TGTGCCAGCAGCTTAGCGGGACAGTCTGAAGCTTTCTTT.

This clone was recorded at least ten times. J is TRBJ1-1 and V is TRBV7-3; 7 bases map to TRBD1. V gave up 8 bases and J gave up 5 bases; unmatched junction bases: 17. Germline-derived CDR1 and CDR2 are SGHTA and FQGTGA. The CDR3 extends over 16 amino acids. CDR3 residues: CASAVLLQGRGTEAFF. CDR3 DNA sequence: TGTGCCAGCGCAGTCCTGTTACAGGGGAGAGGTACTGAAGCTTTCTTT.

There are many counts of this clone. The V and J genes are TRBV28 and TRBJ2-1, with 9 bases fitting TRBD2. CDR1 and CDR2 from the germline V gene are MDHEN and SYDVKM. V shed 4 bases and J 2 bases; nucleotides not matched to a gene: 12. CDR3 length equals 18 residues. The CDR3 here is CASSYPSAGGKTYNEQFF. CDR3 in DNA: TGTGCCAGCAGTTACCCGTCAGCGGGAGGTAAGACCTACAATGAGCAGTTCTTC. The variable domain in full, completed from reference TRBV28 and TRBJ2-1, reads DVKVTQSSRYLVKRTGEKVFLECVQDMDHENMFWYRQDPGLGLRLIYFSYDVKMKEKGDIPEGYSVSREKKERFSLILESASTNQTSMYLCASSYPSAGGKTYNEQFFGPGTRLTVL.

This clone was detected ten times or more. The V gene is TRBV9, the J gene TRBJ1-2; 10 positions agree with TRBD1. The CDR3 is 14 amino acids. CDR1 is SGDLS, CDR2 YYNGEE, per germline. With V trimmed by 3 bases and J by 5 bases, 4 bases remained unmatched. CDR3 nucleotides: TGTGCCAGCAGCGCGGGGGGACAGGGGTATGGCTACACCTTC. This gives the protein CASSAGGQGYGYTF.

V and J are TRBV15 and TRBJ2-4, with 9 bases identical to TRBD2. Unmatched junction bases numbered 8, after V lost 1 base and J lost 4 bases. The CDR3 spans 17 residues. Germline loops: CDR1 LNHNV, CDR2 YYDKDF (reference sequence). The CDR3 region is CATSRAGGRAGKNIQYF. CDR3 sequence (DNA): TGTGCCACCAGCAGAGCGGGCGGGAGGGCCGGGAAAAACATTCAGTACTTC.

This clone was recorded at least ten times. The rearrangement links TRBV10-2 to TRBJ1-5; 9 bases line up with TRBD1. Trimming removed 3 bases from V and 7 bases from J; junction bases left unmatched: 7. CDR3 length: 15 residues. Germline CDR1 WSHSY, CDR2 SAAADI. CDR3 amino acids: CASSEGTGKSQPQHF. The CDR3 DNA reads TGCGCCAGCAGTGAAGGGACAGGGAAAAGCCAGCCCCAGCATTTT.

The chain employs TRBV11-2 and TRBJ2-7; D remains unclear. Germline CDR1 SGHAT, CDR2 FQNNGV. The CDR3 sequence is 14 residues long. V lost 2 bases and J 2 bases, leaving 10 bases between the germline ends. For the CDR3, the DNA is TGTGCCAGCAGCTTACCCTTACTTCCCTACGAGCAGTACTTC. The encoded protein is CASSLPLLPYEQYF.

This clone has just a few counts. V gene TRBV11-3 combines with J gene TRBJ2-5, with TRBD2 matching over 12 bases. Germline CDR1 SGHNT, CDR2 YENEEA. Trimming at V came to 1 base and at J to 3 bases, leaving 6 bases not matched to a gene. This CDR3 is 17 amino acids long. The CDR3 region has the DNA TGTGCCAGCAGCTTAGGGACTAGCGGGACACGGGAAGAGACCCAGTACTTC. Amino acids: CASSLGTSGTREETQYF.

Many counts were recorded for this clone. The chain employs TRBV5-1 and TRBJ2-3; the D is unclear. V was trimmed by 0 bases and J by 9 bases, leaving 11 bases between them. The CDR3 sequence is 13 residues long. From germline, CDR1 is SGHRS and CDR2 YFSETQ. The CDR3 spells CASSLVPLGTQYF. DNA for the CDR3: TGCGCCAGCAGCTTGGTACCTCTGGGCACGCAGTATTTT.